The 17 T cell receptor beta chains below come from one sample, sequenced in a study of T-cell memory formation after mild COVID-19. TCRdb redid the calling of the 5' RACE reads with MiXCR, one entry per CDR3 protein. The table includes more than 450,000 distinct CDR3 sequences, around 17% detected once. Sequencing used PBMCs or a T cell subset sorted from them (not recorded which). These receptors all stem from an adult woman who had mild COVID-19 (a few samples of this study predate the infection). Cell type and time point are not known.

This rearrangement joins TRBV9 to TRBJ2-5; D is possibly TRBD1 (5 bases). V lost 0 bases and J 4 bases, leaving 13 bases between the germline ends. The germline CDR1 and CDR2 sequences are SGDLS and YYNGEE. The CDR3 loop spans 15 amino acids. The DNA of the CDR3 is TGTGCCAGCAGCGTAGACACAGGACCGGGAGAGACCCAGTACTTC. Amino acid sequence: CASSVDTGPGETQYF.

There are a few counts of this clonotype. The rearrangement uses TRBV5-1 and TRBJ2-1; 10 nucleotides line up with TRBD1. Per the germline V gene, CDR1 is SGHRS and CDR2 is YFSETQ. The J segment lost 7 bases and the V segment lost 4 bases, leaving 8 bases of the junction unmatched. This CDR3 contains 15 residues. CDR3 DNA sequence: TGCGCCAGCAGCGCCAGGGACAGGGGTTGGAATGAGCAGTTCTTC. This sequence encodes CASSARDRGWNEQFF.

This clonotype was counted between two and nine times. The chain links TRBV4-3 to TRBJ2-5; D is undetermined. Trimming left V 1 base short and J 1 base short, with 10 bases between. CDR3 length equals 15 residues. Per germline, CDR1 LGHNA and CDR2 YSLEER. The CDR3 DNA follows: TGCGCCAGCAGCCAAGGATCCGGATTCCAAGAGACCCAGTACTTC. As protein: CASSQGSGFQETQYF.

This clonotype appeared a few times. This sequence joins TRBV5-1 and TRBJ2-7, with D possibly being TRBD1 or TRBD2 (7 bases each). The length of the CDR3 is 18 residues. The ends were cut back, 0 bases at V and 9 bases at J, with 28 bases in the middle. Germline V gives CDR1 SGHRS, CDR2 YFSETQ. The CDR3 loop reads CASSLVYQGGKSVVRQYF. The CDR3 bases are TGCGCCAGCAGCTTGGTCTACCAGGGGGGGAAGTCAGTAGTCCGGCAGTACTTC.

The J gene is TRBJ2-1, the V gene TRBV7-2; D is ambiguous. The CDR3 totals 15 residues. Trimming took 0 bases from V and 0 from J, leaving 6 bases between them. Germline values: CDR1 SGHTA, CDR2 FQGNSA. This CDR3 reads CASSLAVSSYNEQFF. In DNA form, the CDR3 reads TGTGCCAGCAGCTTAGCAGTCAGCTCCTACAATGAGCAGTTCTTC.

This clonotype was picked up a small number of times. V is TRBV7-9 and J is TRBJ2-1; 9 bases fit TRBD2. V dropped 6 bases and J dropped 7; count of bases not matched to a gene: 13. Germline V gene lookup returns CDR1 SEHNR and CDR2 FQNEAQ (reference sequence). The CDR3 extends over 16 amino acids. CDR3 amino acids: CASSPRGREGLNEQFF. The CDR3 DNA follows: TGTGCCAGCAGTCCCCGTGGGCGGGAGGGCCTGAATGAGCAGTTCTTC.

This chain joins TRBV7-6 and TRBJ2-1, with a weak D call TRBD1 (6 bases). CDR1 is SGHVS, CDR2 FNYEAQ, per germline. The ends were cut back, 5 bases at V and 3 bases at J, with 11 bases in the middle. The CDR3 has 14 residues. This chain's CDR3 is CASSAQTGYNEQFF. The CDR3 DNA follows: TGTGCCAGCAGCGCCCAGACAGGCTACAATGAGCAGTTCTTC.

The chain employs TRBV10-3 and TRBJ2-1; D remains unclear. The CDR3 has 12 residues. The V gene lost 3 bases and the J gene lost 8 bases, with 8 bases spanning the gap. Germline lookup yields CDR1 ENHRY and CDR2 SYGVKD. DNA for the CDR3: TGTGCCATCAGTGAAATTGTCTATGAGCAGTTCTTC. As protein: CAISEIVYEQFF.

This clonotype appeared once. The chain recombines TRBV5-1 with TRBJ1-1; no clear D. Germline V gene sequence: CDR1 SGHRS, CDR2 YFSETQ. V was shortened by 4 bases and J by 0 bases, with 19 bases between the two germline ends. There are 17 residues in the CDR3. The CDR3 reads CASSRPALEGMNTEAFF. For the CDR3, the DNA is TGCGCCAGCAGCCGCCCCGCCCTCGAGGGTATGAACACTGAAGCTTTCTTT.

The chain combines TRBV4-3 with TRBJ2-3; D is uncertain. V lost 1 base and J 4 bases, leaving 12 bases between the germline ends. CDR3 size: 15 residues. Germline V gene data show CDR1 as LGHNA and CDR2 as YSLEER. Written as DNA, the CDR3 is TGCGCCAGCAGCCAAGGGGGAAGTTCGCCAGATACGCAGTATTTT. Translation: CASSQGGSSPDTQYF.

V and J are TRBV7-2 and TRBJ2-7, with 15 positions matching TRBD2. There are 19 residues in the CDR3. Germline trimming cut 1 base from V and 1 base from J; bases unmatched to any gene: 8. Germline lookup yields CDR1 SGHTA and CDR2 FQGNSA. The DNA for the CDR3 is TGTGCCAGCAGCTTAGGCAACCAGGGGACTAGCGGGAGGTCCTACGAGCAGTACTTC. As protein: CASSLGNQGTSGRSYEQYF.

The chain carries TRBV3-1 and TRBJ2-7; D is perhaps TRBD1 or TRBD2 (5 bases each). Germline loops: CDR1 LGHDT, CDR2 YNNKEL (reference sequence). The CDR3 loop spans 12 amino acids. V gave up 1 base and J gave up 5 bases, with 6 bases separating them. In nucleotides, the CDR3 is TGTGCCAGCAGCCAAGGGGGACACGAGCAGTACTTC. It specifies CASSQGGHEQYF.

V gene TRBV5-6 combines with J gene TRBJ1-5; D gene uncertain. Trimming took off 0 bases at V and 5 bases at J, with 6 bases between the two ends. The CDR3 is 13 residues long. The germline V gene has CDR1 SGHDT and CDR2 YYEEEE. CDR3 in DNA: TGTGCCAGCAGCTTGGGCAGCTATCAGCCCCAGCATTTT. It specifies CASSLGSYQPQHF.

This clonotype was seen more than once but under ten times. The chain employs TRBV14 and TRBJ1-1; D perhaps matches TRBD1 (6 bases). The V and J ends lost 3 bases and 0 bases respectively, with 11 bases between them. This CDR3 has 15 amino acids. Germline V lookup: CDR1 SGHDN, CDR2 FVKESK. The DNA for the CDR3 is TGTGCCAGCAGCCAGGACAGTGGAATGAACACTGAAGCTTTCTTT. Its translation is CASSQDSGMNTEAFF.

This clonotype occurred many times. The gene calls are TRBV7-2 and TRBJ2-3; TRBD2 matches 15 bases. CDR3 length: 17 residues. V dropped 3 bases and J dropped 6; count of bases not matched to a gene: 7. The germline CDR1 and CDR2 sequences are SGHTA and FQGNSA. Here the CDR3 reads CASSFGLAGGPGDTQYF. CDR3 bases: TGTGCCAGCAGCTTCGGACTAGCGGGAGGGCCAGGGGATACGCAGTATTTT.

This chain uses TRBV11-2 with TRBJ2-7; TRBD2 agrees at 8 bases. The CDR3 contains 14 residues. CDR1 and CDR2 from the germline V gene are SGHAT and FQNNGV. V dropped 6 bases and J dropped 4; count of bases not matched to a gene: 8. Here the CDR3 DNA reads TGTGCCAGCAGTGCGGGGGGAGCAGTTTACGAGCAGTACTTC. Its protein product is CASSAGGAVYEQYF. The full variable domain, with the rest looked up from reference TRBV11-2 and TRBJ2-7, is EAGVAQSPRYKIIEKRQSVAFWCNPISGHATLYWYQQILGQGPKLLIQFQNNGVVDDSQLPKDRFSAERLKGVDSTLKIQPAKLEDSAVYLCASSAGGAVYEQYFGPGTRLTVT.

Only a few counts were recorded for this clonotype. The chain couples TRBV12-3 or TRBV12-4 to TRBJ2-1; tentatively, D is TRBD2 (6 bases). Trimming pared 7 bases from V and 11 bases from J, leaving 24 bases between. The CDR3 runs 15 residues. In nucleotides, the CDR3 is TGTGCCAGCACCCAAGAACTAGCCGGTCGAGCACAGCAGTTCTTC. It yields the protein CASTQELAGRAQQFF.